Listed below are T cell receptor beta chains from one sample, sequenced in a study of blood T cell repertoires in COVID-19. The method was immunoSEQ multiplex PCR; TCRdb's version includes in-frame clones alone and lacks a portion of them. The data contain about 45,000 clones, 75% to 85% of them singletons. Sequenced sample: peripheral blood. These receptors came from an elderly man in a cohort sampled during active COVID-19. Both conserved end residues are trimmed from each CDR3. Some rows have no size entry. The others give once, few or many, or a class for an expanded clone.

clone size,J gene,V gene,CDR3 protein
.,TRBJ1-5,TRBV9,ASSVSGGIGQPQH
.,TRBJ1-5,TRBV28,ASSPLGQASNQPQH
.,TRBJ2-7,TRBV5-1,ASSFAPGQGHYEQY
.,TRBJ1-5,TRBV6-4,ASRRQGHQPQH
.,TRBJ2-2,TRBV9,ASSRTETGSNTGELF
.,TRBJ2-5,TRBV29-1,SARYQETQY
.,TRBJ2-7,TRBV7-3,ASSLDRGPSYEQY
.,TRBJ2-3,TRBV2,ASSVVAAGADTQY
.,TRBJ2-3,TRBV21-1,ASSTMDPGTRSRTDTQY
once,TRBJ2-2,TRBV4-1,ASSQEGASPGELF
few,TRBJ1-6,TRBV19,ASSTHGSSYNSPLH
.,TRBJ1-2,TRBV14,ASSHNRGNYGYT
once,TRBJ1-3,TRBV4-3,ASSQDHGGGTGNTIY
.,TRBJ2-5,TRBV5-4,ASSWRGDQETQY
few,TRBJ1-5,TRBV5-6,ASSRTGFNQPQH
few,TRBJ2-1,TRBV4-1,ASSMGLARRNEQF
.,TRBJ2-5,TRBV5-1,ASSLLPGLQETQY
.,TRBJ2-1,TRBV4-1,ASSQEFLAEYNEQF
.,TRBJ2-3,TRBV5-1,ASRGATSTDTQY
.,TRBJ1-6,TRBV28,ASSLGGRIYNSPLH
.,TRBJ2-4,TRBV7-2,ASSSSGRRIAKNIQY
.,TRBJ2-2,TRBV5-4,ASSLAGLAGAGELF
.,TRBJ2-7,TRBV3-1/TRBV3-2,ASSQATETYEQY
.,TRBJ2-1,TRBV19,ASSLGTGGKSPYNEQF
.,TRBJ1-5,TRBV19,ASSIGGEQPQH
.,TRBJ2-2,TRBV4-1,ASSQVLGQSGELF
.,TRBJ1-5,TRBV27,ASSLSRTGRNSNQPQH
.,TRBJ2-7,TRBV14,ASSRPEGYEQY
.,TRBJ1-4,TRBV7-6,ASSRGSDNEKLF
.,TRBJ2-5,TRBV14,ASSQDWSRDMETQY
.,TRBJ2-7,TRBV18,ASSRGLAEFYEQY
.,TRBJ2-7,TRBV15,ATSRDLHRGRYEQY
.,TRBJ2-6,TRBV4-1,ASSPLGAGGGPGANVLT
.,TRBJ1-2,TRBV28,ASSFHRQGANYGYT
.,TRBJ2-2,TRBV11-3,ASSTPSGGADTGELF
few,TRBJ2-7,TRBV30,AWRNPGQEYPYEQY
few,TRBJ2-7,TRBV28,ASSFTGPGGEQY
.,TRBJ1-1,TRBV28,ASHRVRGEAF
.,TRBJ2-7,TRBV6-5,ASSYSTGQLYEQY
.,TRBJ2-1,TRBV5-6,ASRYGTSGVSNEQF
.,TRBJ1-3,TRBV5-1,ASTGQGAGGNTIY
.,TRBJ1-2,TRBV6-1,ASSEPGQGYGYT
.,TRBJ2-2,TRBV4-2,ASSQPGGNTGELF
.,TRBJ1-4,TRBV24-1,ATSGGTDNEKLF
once,TRBJ1-6,TRBV9,ASSAQGVSYNSPLH
few,TRBJ1-1,TRBV7-2,ASSLGHSLMNTEAF
.,TRBJ1-1,TRBV12-3/TRBV12-4,ASTIGGVTEAF
.,TRBJ2-3,TRBV4-3,ASSQRQGMSDTQY
few,TRBJ2-2,TRBV10-3,AISATGGLNTGELF
.,TRBJ1-1,TRBV7-8,ASSSQGRGTEAF
.,TRBJ1-6,TRBV28,ASSPPTGRSPLH
.,TRBJ1-2,TRBV7-9,ASSLAGGVGYT
.,TRBJ1-2,TRBV11-3,ASSLVGGPYGYT
.,TRBJ1-5,TRBV27,ASSSLEGQGYQPQH
.,TRBJ2-5,TRBV7-9,ASSLASETQY